This T cell receptor (beta chain) was retrieved from a study of radiation and T cells in renal cell carcinoma. Time point reported: blood 4 weeks post-SBRT, at nephrectomy. As to treatment: 15 Gy SBRT to primary tumor, nephrectomy 4 weeks later. Overall study results and limits: From baseline, blood top tumor clonotypes peaked at 2 weeks post-radiation. Baseline intratumoral clonotype presence is unknown without pretreatment biopsies.

V lost 5 bases and J lost 2, with 13 bases in between. The CDR3 length is 15 residues. Germline-derived CDR1 and CDR2 are LNHDA and SQIVND (reference sequence). Clones were read by immunoSEQ multiplex PCR, and TCRdb kept only the in-frame ones, dropping some. The repertoire consists of about 73,000 clones, with 75% to 90% occurring once and the leading ten covering 2.4%. To note about this clone: The antigen is unknown.

Sequenced material: blood, taken from a patient whose treatment included radiotherapy and nephrectomy. The origin of this receptor is a woman aged 55-69 years with renal cell carcinoma. This chain connects TRBV19 to TRBJ1-5, with unresolved D. The CDR3 DNA sequence: TGTGCCAGTAGTTTCAGTATTTTCGGCAATCAGCCCCAGCATTTT. Translating it yields CASSFSIFGNQPQHF.